This T cell receptor (beta chain) is drawn from a study of OX40 agonist ivuxolimab in advanced cancers. Study in general: Intravenous ivuxolimab at 0.01 to 10 mg/kg was given to patients every 2 weeks. Dose-escalation cases comprised hepatocellular carcinoma, melanoma, renal cell or head and neck cancer. General observations from the study: On average, CD8+ T cells had more expanded clones than CD4+.

TCRdb keeps only in-frame clones here, not all; method: immunoSEQ multiplex PCR. The repertoire holds about 86,000 clones, about 90% seen once, with 1% to 1.3% in the top ten. Regarding this clone: Its target is not known.

V was pared by 10 bases and J by 5 bases, with 12 bases of the junction left unmatched. Germline CDR1 reads ENHRY; CDR2 reads SYGVKD. The CDR3 runs to 14 residues. The origin of this receptor is an adult with an advanced solid tumor such as melanoma, head and neck, liver or kidney cancer. The chain combines TRBV10-3 with TRBJ2-3, with TRBD1 matching over 7 bases. The sample here was CD4+ or CD8+ T cells sorted from blood, taken in a trial of the OX40 agonist ivuxolimab. CDR3 nucleotide sequence: TGTGCCACCGTGACAGGGCTAGCCCTAGATACGCAGTATTTT. Its translation: CATVTGLALDTQYF.